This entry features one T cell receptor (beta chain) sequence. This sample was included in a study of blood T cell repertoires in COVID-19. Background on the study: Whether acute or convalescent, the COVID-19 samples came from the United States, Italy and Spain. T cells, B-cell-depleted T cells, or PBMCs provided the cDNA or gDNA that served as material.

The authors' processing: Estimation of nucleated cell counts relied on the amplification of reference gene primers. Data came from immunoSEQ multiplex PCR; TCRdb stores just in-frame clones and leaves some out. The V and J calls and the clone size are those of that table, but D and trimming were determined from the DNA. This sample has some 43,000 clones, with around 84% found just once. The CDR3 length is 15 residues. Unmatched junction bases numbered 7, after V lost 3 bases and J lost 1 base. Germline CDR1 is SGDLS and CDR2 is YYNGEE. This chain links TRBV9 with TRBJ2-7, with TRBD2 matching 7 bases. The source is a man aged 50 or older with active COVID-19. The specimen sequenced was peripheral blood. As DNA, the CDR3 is TGTGCCAGCAGCGCCGAGCGGGGCGTGTCCTACGAGCAGTACTTC. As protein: CASSAERGVSYEQYF.